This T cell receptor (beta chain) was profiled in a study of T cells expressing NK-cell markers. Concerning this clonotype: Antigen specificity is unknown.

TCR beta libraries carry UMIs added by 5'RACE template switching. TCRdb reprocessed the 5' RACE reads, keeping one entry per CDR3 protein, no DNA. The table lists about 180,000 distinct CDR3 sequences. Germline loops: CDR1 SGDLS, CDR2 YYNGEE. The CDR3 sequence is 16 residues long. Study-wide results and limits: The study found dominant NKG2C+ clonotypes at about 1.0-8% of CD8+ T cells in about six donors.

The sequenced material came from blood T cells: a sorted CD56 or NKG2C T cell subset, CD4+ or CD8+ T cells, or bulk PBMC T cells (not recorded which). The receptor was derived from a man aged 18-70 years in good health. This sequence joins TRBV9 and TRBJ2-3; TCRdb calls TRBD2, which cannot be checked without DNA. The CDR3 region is CASSSTERGGLDTQYF.